Given below is one TCR beta chain in context. What it binds is not known. The data were taken from a study of T cell responses to AZD1222 COVID-19 vaccine. The study, taken as a whole, reports: Spike-specific TCR breadth and depth grew following two AZD1222 doses. CD4 TCRs linked to vaccination spanned spike, dominating at 160-218 and 743-854. Clonal diversity may have been underestimated, and the donors were mostly white British, with more females than males.

TCRdb's copy holds only in-frame clones and misses some; the assay was immunoSEQ multiplex PCR. The sample lists about 140,000 clones; roughly 92% were seen once. V dropped 3 bases and J dropped 4 bases, with 10 bases sitting between them. The CDR3 extends over 13 amino acids. Germline lookup yields CDR1 SGHTA and CDR2 FQGTGA. The TCR was taken from an adult who received the AZD1222 COVID-19 vaccine. The input for sequencing was peripheral blood, taken 28 days after the second AZD1222 dose. The rearrangement links TRBV7-3 to TRBJ2-7, with TRBD2 as a possible D gene (6 bases). CDR3 coding DNA: TGTGCCAGCAGCTTTGGACGGGGGTACGAGCAGTACTTC. Translating it yields CASSFGRGYEQYF.